One and the same sample provided the 11 T cell receptor beta chains below, sequenced in a study of identical twins. TCRdb analysed the 5' RACE reads with MiXCR anew, one entry per CDR3 protein. The sample has roughly 470,000 distinct CDR3 sequences, around an eighth seen once. These same records also appear under a second study, on yellow fever vaccine responses in identical twins.

Sequences were obtained from CD4+ T cells sorted from blood. Every receptor here comes from a woman aged 18-29 years in good health.

This chain's CDR3 is CASSLFGGGQGSADTQYF. The CDR3 DNA reads TGTGCCAGCAGCTTATTTGGGGGGGGACAGGGTAGCGCAGATACGCAGTATTTT. This chain joins TRBV11-2 and TRBJ2-3, with 9 bases aligning to TRBD1. After removal of 2 bases from V and 4 bases from J, the junction contained 13 bases not matched to a gene. Germline V gene lookup returns CDR1 SGHAT and CDR2 FQNNGV. The CDR3 totals 18 residues.

This clonotype was counted between two and nine times. The chain links TRBV5-6 to TRBJ2-7; D is possibly TRBD1 (5 bases). CDR1 is SGHDT, CDR2 YYEEEE, per germline. CDR3 length equals 15 residues. V was cut by 2 bases and J by 2 bases, with 14 bases left in between. The chain's CDR3 is CASSLDRAQTYEQYF. The CDR3 bases are TGTGCCAGCAGCTTAGACAGAGCTCAAACCTACGAGCAGTACTTC.

This rearrangement joins TRBV6-1 to TRBJ2-1, with 7 bases matching TRBD2. The CDR3 covers 15 residues. The germline V gene encodes CDR1 MNHNS and CDR2 SASEGT. J gave up 3 bases and V 3 bases, and 5 bases lay outside the gene matches. The DNA for the CDR3 is TGTGCCAGCAGTGATTCGGGAGGATACTACAATGAGCAGTTCTTC. Translation: CASSDSGGYYNEQFF.

This clonotype was counted between two and nine times. At one end the junction does not follow the germline gene, possibly because of a read error. The V call is TRBV6-1, the J call TRBJ2-7, with unresolved D. The CDR3 has 13 residues. Germline CDR1 reads MNHNS; CDR2 reads SASEGT. Here the CDR3 reads CASREGGSYEQYF. The DNA for the CDR3 is TGTGCCAGCAGGGAAGGCGGAAGTTACGAGCAGTACTTC.

There are a few counts of this clonotype. The rearrangement joins TRBV7-8 to TRBJ2-1, with a weak D call TRBD2 (6 bases). V lost 4 bases to trimming and J lost 3 bases, with 25 bases between them. CDR1 and CDR2 (germline): SGHVS, FQNEAQ. There are 19 residues in the CDR3. CDR3: CASSSRAGRTPGGYNEQFF. For the CDR3, the DNA is TGTGCCAGCAGCTCAAGAGCCGGGCGGACTCCCGGGGGCTACAATGAGCAGTTCTTC. Full variable domain (missing parts from reference TRBV7-8 and TRBJ2-1): GAGVSQSPRYKVAKRGQDVALRCDPISGHVSLFWYQQALGQGPEFLTYFQNEAQLDKSGLPSDRFFAERPEGSVSTLKIQRTQQEDSAVYLCASSSRAGRTPGGYNEQFFGPGTRLTVL.

V usage is TRBV4-2 and J usage is TRBJ1-1; D is undetermined. The CDR3 has 14 residues. Trimming pared 2 bases from V and 2 bases from J, leaving 9 bases between. The germline CDR1 and CDR2 sequences are LGHNA and YNFKEQ. CDR3 in amino acids: CASSQSEANTEAFF. Here the CDR3 DNA reads TGTGCCAGCAGCCAAAGCGAGGCTAACACTGAAGCTTTCTTT.

Concerning this clonotype itself: A much larger clone lies a single base off, so this may be a read error. The chain joins TRBV20-1 to TRBJ2-3; D is ambiguous. The germline gives CDR1 DFQATT, CDR2 SNEGSKA (reference sequence). The CDR3 spans 11 residues. This chain's CDR3 is CSAHEADTQYF. The CDR3 DNA follows: TGCAGCGCTCACGAAGCAGATACGCAGTATTTT.

This clonotype was observed a few times. The chain combines TRBV10-3 with TRBJ1-1; TRBD1 agrees at 7 bases. The CDR3 is 15 amino acids. Germline V lookup: CDR1 ENHRY, CDR2 SYGVKD. The ends lost 2 bases at V and 1 base at J; junction bases unmatched: 4. CDR3 nucleotide sequence: TGTGCCATCAGTGAGACAGGGACAGAGAACACTGAAGCTTTCTTT. Translated: CAISETGTENTEAFF.

V and J are TRBV12-3 or TRBV12-4 and TRBJ1-6; 7 bases fit TRBD1. Trimming cost V 7 bases and J 9 bases; bases outside gene matches: 18. CDR3 length: 17 residues. The CDR3 here is CASTIRMSPTGASPLHF. Written as DNA, the CDR3 is TGTGCCAGCACTATAAGGATGTCCCCAACAGGGGCTTCACCCCTCCACTTT.

This clonotype was seen ten or more times. An end of the junction does not agree with germline; a read error may underlie this. The V call is TRBV20-1, the J call TRBJ2-3; D might be TRBD1 or TRBD2, each matching 6 bases. From germline, CDR1 is DFQATT and CDR2 SNEGSKA (reference sequence). The CDR3 has 13 amino acids. In DNA form, the CDR3 reads TGCAGTGCTAGTTCCAGGGGAGGAGATGCGCAGTATTTT. Amino acids: CSASSRGGDAQYF.

This clonotype has more than one count but fewer than ten. The J gene is TRBJ1-5, the V gene TRBV7-9; maybe TRBD1 (5 bases). With 5 bases removed from V and 4 bases from J, the gap between germline ends came to 18 bases. The CDR3 is 16 residues long. The germline gives CDR1 SEHNR, CDR2 FQNEAQ (reference sequence). The CDR3 sequence is CASSTSVGGGNQPQHF. CDR3 nucleotide sequence: TGTGCCAGCAGCACTAGTGTGGGGGGTGGAAATCAGCCCCAGCATTTT.